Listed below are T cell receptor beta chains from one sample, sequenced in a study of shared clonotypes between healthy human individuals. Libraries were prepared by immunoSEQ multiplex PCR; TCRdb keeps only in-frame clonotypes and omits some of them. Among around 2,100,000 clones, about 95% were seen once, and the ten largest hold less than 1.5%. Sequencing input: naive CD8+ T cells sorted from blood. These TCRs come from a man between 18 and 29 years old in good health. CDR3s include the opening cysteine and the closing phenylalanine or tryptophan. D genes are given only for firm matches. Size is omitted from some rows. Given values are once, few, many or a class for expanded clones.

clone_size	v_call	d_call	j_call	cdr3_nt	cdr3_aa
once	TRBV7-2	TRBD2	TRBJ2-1	TGTGCCAGCAGCTTAGGACTAGCGCCAACGAATGAGCAGTTCTTC	CASSLGLAPTNEQFF
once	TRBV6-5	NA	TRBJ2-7	TGTGCCAGCAGTTACTCGAGCGGACCGACCTACGAGCAGTACTTC	CASSYSSGPTYEQYF
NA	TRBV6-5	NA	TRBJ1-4	TGTGCCAGCAGTTCCCACGGGGGGGGTGAAAAACTGTTTTTT	CASSSHGGGEKLFF
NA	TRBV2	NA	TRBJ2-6	TGTGCCAGCAGTGAAATTTTGGGGGTAACGGCTGGGGCCAACGTCCTGACTTTC	CASSEILGVTAGANVLTF
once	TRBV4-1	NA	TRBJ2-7	TGCGCCAGCAGCCAAGTTGGGGCCCCCAGCTACGAGCAGTACTTC	CASSQVGAPSYEQYF
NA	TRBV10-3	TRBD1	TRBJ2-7	TGTGCCATCAGGAATACCGGGACAGGGGGTTTCGAGCAGTACTTC	CAIRNTGTGGFEQYF
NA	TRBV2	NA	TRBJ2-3	TGTGCCAGCAGTGTTTGGGACAACACAGATACGCAGTATTTT	CASSVWDNTDTQYF
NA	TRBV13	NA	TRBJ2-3	TGTGCCAGCAGCTTAGAGAGAGGGAGGAGCACAGATACGCAGTATTTT	CASSLERGRSTDTQYF
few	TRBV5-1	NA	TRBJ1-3	TGCGCCAGCAGCGTCGACAGAGACTCTGGAAACACCATATATTTT	CASSVDRDSGNTIYF
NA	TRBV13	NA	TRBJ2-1	TGTGCCAGCAGCTTAGATGGGACACCGGAGCAGTTCTTC	CASSLDGTPEQFF
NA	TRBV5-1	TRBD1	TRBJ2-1	TGCGCCAGCAGCTTGGAGGCAGGGGGCTACAATGAGCAGTTCTTC	CASSLEAGGYNEQFF
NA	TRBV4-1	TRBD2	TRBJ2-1	TGCGCCAGCAGCCAAGGTATTAGCGGGGGGGAGCAGTTCTTC	CASSQGISGGEQFF
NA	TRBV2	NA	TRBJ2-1	TGTGCCAGCAGTCGGTTAGGGGCCGACAATGAGCAGTTCTTC	CASSRLGADNEQFF
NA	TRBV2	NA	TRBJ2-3	TGTGCCAGCGAGGGGGGAGGGGGCCGGCAAGCAGATACGCAGTATTTT	CASEGGGGRQADTQYF
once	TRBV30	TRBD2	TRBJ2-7	TGTGCCTGGAGTGACCCCGGACTAGCGGGGGGGCCTCACTACGAGCAGTACTTC	CAWSDPGLAGGPHYEQYF
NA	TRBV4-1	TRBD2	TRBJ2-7	TGCGCCAGCAGCCAAGATCCGGGACTAGTGTCCGAGCAGTACTTC	CASSQDPGLVSEQYF
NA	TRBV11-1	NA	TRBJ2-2	TGTGCCAGCACCCTGCTGGAGACCGGGGAGCTGTTTTTT	CASTLLETGELFF
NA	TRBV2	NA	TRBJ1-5	TGTGCCAGCAGTGAAATGGCAGCTAGCAATCAGCCCCAGCATTTT	CASSEMAASNQPQHF
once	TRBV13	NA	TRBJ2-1	TGTGCCAGCAGCTTAGGACGGCAGAGCTCCTACAATGAGCAGTTCTTC	CASSLGRQSSYNEQFF
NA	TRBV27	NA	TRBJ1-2	TGTGCCAGCAGTTTATGGGCAGGGGAGGGCTACACCTTC	CASSLWAGEGYTF
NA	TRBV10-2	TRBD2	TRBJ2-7	TGCGCCAGCAGTGAGTCGGGGGTAGCGGGAGGAAGAGGCGAGCAGTACTTC	CASSESGVAGGRGEQYF
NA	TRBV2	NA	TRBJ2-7	TGTGCCAGCAGTCGGCGGGATGGGGTCGAGCAGTACTTC	CASSRRDGVEQYF